Below, 7 T cell receptor beta chains from the same sample are listed, as sequenced in a study of T cell changes during pregnancy in multiple sclerosis. Profiling relied on immunoSEQ multiplex PCR, and the TCRdb table lists in-frame clones only, not all of them. The table has 40,000 or so clones, approximately 92% seen once; the top ten hold 0.35% to 0.45%. This sample comprised CD4+ T cells from peripheral blood mononuclear cells, obtained in the third trimester of pregnancy. The receptors derive from a female donor with multiple sclerosis, enrolled in a pregnancy study.

The V and J genes are TRBV6-5 and TRBJ2-7; D possibly corresponds to TRBD1 (7 bases). Germline V gene lookup returns CDR1 MNHEY and CDR2 SVGAGI. Deletions cut 4 bases from V and 6 bases from J, with 22 bases between. The CDR3 runs 16 residues. CDR3 protein: CASSSNLDRAGGEQYF. CDR3 coding DNA: TGTGCCAGCAGTTCAAATCTTGACAGGGCCGGGGGCGAGCAGTACTTC.

Only one count was recorded for this clone. This chain links TRBV15 with TRBJ2-1; weak D call: TRBD2 (7 bases). CDR3 length: 10 amino acids. The germline V gene encodes CDR1 LNHNV and CDR2 YYDKDF (reference sequence). The V end lost 9 bases, the J end lost 9 bases, and 9 bases lay between the germline ends. The CDR3 loop reads CATGGGEQFF. The CDR3 bases are TGTGCCACAGGGGGGGGTGAGCAGTTCTTC.

V usage is TRBV18 and J usage is TRBJ1-5; weak D call: TRBD1 (6 bases). The CDR3 loop spans 16 amino acids. Trimming left V 1 base short and J 0 bases short, with 10 bases between. Germline V gene sequence: CDR1 KGHSH, CDR2 LQKENI. Written as DNA, the CDR3 is TGTGCCAGCTCACCACTCAGGACAGATAGCAATCAGCCCCAGCATTTT. It specifies CASSPLRTDSNQPQHF.

The chain recombines TRBV28 with TRBJ2-1; D gene uncertain. Germline-derived CDR1 and CDR2 are MDHEN and SYDVKM. Trimming cost V 6 bases and J 4 bases, with 7 bases left between them. The CDR3 totals 12 residues. The CDR3 sequence: CASSLTYNEQFF. In nucleotides, the CDR3 is TGTGCCAGCAGCTTAACTTACAATGAGCAGTTCTTC.

The rearrangement uses TRBV4-2 and TRBJ1-1, with D unresolved. Trimming removed 0 bases at V and 7 bases at J, with 24 bases between. The germline V gene has CDR1 LGHNA and CDR2 YNFKEQ. CDR3 size: 18 residues. This chain's CDR3 is CASSQDPQVFFQQSEAFF. The DNA for the CDR3 is TGTGCCAGCAGCCAAGACCCGCAGGTCTTTTTTCAGCAAAGTGAAGCTTTCTTT.

This sequence joins TRBV13 and TRBJ2-1; TRBD2 agrees at 9 bases. CDR3 length: 18 amino acids. Trimming cost V 2 bases and J 6 bases; bases outside gene matches: 14. Germline CDR1 reads PRHDT; CDR2 reads FYEKMQ (reference sequence). The CDR3 DNA follows: TGTGCCAGCAGCTTAAGGTTTGCGGGAGGGGCTCCTATCAATGAGCAGTTCTTC. The encoded protein is CASSLRFAGGAPINEQFF.

The chain carries TRBV27 and TRBJ2-3; the D is unclear. The CDR3 runs 14 residues. With 4 bases removed from V and 3 bases from J, the gap between germline ends came to 11 bases. Germline V lookup: CDR1 MNHEY, CDR2 SMNVEV (reference sequence). The CDR3 DNA reads TGTGCCAGCAGTTGGCGGCGTGGGACAGATACGCAGTATTTT. Its protein product is CASSWRRGTDTQYF.